This T cell receptor (beta chain) is from a study of T cell clonotyping in hematopoietic cell transplantation (dated by TCRdb to the early 2020s). For context, the study as a whole: Recipient samples taken before transplant were collected after cytoreduction. Patient recruitment ran from 2015 to early 2017, and follow-up continued until September 2020 or death. A total of more than 130 blood samples were collected in the study from 35 consecutive transplant recipients and their related donors.

The time point label on this specimen signifies: recipient sample about 28 days before transplant, after cytoreduction. Blood samples were obtained from recipients approximately 28 days before transplant and at days 30, 100 and 180 after transplant. Using Nuclei Lysis Solution, genomic DNA was extracted from unfractionated peripheral blood mononuclear cells that were either fresh or cryopreserved. Reading the germline V gene gives CDR1 SNHLY and CDR2 FYNNEI. Cut back by 6 bases and 1 base, the V and J ends lie 13 bases apart. Its CDR3 holds 14 amino acids, cysteine through phenylalanine. The read is trimmed to its CDR3 DNA, 42 bases read in frame from base 1. Study-wide findings and limitations: Only a small fraction of recipient repertoires overlapped donor repertoires, with over 95% appearing de novo at the given depth. After transplant, TCR diversity in recipients dropped, and pathologically expanded clonotypes increased progressively from day 30 to day 180. Broader TCR repertoire diversity after transplant was predicted by Inverse Simpson Index values from donors and from recipients before transplant. The sample size was limited and the cells went unsorted, which meant the CD4 and CD8 repertoire contributions could not be told apart.

The immunoSEQ assay, a bias-controlled multiplex PCR using V- and J-specific primers, was used to amplify TCR beta CDR3 regions from genomic DNA. A second PCR step added a proprietary barcode and Illumina adapter sequences to the CDR3 amplicons. An Illumina MiSeq instrument was used for sequencing of the CDR3 libraries. From the authors' description of their analysis: Export and quality control were done with immunoSEQ Analyzer 3.0, while downstream analyses used R Bioconductor and Immunarch. Repertoire metrics were calculated using only productive rearrangements within the normalized downsampled data set. Pathologically expanded clonotypes were defined as those larger than 5 templates in the normalized cohort. Repertoire diversity was measured with the Inverse Simpson Index. To capture all clonotypes, CMV-specificity analyses were performed on the non-normalized data set. The clones in this table, taken by TCRdb from immuneACCESS, are in-frame only. Not every clone is retained; where verified, under half of the shortfall comes from an unresolved V gene, and the cause of the rest is unknown. That table is the source of V, J and clone size, and D and trimming were worked out from the DNA. A total of roughly 13,000 clones appear in this sample, around four fifths of them only once. Jointly, the top ten make up more than 15% of the sample.

For this clone: Its antigen is unknown. The input lacks base qualities; no much larger clone sits a single base away.

Here the sequenced sample was peripheral blood mononuclear cells, taken before stem cell transplant. This receptor was obtained from a man aged 55 to 70 with acute myeloid leukemia. Some clones in this sample may be carry-over from other donors' samples. Recombination joined TRBV2 with TRBJ2-7, with an unclear D gene assignment. The CDR3 reads as follows: CASSTPGGSYEQYF. The nucleotide sequence is given as TGTGCCAGCAGCACCCCAGGCGGTTCCTACGAGCAGTACTTC.